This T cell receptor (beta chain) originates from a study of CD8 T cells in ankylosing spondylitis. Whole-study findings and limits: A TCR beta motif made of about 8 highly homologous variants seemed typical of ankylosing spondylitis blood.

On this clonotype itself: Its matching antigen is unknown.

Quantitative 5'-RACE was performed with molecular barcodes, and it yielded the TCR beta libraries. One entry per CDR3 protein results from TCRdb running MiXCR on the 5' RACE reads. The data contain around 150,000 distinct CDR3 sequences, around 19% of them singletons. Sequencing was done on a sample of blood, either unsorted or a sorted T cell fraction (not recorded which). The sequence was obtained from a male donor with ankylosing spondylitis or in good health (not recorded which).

The CDR3 protein is CSAGNGEGSSYNEQFF. The CDR3 DNA reads TGCAGTGCTGGTAATGGGGAGGGAAGCTCCTACAATGAGCAGTTCTTC. The chain joins TRBV20-1 to TRBJ2-1; 7 nucleotides match TRBD2. V was clipped by 5 bases and J by 0 bases; unmatched bases: 10. Germline assignment: CDR1 DFQATT and CDR2 SNEGSKA (reference sequence). This CDR3 contains 16 residues.